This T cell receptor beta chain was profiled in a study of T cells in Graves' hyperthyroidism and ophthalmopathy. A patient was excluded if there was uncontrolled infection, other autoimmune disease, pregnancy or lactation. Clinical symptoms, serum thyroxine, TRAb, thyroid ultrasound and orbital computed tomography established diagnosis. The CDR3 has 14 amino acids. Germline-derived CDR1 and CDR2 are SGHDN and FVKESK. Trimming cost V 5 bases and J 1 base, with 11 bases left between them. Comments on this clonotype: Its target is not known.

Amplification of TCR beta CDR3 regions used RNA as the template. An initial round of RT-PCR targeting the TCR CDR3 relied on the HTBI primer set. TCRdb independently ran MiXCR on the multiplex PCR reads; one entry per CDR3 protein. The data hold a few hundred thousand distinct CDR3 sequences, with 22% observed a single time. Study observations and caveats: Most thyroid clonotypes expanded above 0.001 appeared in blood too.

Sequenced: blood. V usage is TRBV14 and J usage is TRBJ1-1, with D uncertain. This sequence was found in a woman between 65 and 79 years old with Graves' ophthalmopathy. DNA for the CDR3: TGTGCCAGCAGCATCTTGTCAGGGAACACTGAAGCTTTCTTT. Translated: CASSILSGNTEAFF.